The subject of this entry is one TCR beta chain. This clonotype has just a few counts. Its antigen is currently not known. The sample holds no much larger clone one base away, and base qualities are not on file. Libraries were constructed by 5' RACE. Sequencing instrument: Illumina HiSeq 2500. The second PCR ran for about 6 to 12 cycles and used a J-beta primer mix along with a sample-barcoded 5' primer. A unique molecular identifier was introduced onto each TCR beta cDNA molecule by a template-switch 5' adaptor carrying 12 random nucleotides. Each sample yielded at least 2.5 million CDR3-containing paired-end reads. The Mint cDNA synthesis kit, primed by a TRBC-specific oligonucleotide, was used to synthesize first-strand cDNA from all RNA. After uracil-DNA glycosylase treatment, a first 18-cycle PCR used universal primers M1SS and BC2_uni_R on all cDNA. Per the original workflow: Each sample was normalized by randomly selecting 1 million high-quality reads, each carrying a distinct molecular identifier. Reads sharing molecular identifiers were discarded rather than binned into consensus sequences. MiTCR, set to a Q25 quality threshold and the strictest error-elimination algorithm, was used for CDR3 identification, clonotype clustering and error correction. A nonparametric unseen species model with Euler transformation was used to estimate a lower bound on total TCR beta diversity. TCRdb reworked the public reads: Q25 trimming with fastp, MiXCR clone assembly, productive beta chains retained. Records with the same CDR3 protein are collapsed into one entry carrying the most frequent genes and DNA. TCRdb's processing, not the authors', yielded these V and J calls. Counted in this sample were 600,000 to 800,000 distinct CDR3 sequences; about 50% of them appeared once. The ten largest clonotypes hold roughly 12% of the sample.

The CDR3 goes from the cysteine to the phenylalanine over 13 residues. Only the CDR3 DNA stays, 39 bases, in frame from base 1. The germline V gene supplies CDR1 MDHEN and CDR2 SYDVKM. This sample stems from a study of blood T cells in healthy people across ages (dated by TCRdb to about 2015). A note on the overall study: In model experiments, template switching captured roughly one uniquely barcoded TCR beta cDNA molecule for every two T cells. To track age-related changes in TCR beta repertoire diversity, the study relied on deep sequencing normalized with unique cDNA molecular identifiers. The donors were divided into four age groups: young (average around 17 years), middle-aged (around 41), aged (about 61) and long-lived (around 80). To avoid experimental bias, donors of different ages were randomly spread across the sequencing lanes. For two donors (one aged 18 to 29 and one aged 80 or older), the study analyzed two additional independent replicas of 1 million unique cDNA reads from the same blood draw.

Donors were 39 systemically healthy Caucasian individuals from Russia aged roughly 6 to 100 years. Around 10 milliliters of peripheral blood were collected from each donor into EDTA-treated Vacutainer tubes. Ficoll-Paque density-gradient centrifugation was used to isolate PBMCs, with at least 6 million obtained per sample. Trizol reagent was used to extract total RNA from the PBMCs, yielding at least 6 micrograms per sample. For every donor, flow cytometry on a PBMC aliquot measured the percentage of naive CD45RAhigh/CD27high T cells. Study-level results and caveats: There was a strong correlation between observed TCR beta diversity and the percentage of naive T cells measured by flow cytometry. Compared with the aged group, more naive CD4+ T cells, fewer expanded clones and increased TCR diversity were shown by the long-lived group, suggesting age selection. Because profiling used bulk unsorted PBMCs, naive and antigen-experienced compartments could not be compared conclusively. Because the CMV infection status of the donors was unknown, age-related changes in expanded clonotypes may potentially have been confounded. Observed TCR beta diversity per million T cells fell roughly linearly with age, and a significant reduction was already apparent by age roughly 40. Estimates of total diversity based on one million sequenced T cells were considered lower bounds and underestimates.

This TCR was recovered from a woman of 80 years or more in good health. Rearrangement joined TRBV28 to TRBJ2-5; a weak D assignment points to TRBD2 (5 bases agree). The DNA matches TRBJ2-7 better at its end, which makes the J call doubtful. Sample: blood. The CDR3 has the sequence CASSGGGTYEQYF. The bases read TGTGCCAGCAGTGGAGGAGGAACCTACGAGCAGTACTTC.